The present TCR beta chain was sequenced within a study of Graves' ophthalmopathy and Graves' hyperthyroidism. For the study at large: Peripheral blood samples were taken at initial diagnosis, before any treatment.

Amplification targeted the TCR beta CDR3 regions, with RNA transcripts as the source material. The first round was an RT-PCR with HTBI primers, and the second round was a multiplex PCR. Using its own MiXCR run on the multiplex PCR reads, TCRdb lists one record per CDR3 protein. The sample carries hundreds of thousands of distinct CDR3 sequences, over 40% recorded once. The CDR3 is 11 residues long. The germline CDR1 and CDR2 sequences are SGDLS and YYNGEE. The ends were cut back, 7 bases at V and 7 bases at J, with 12 bases in the middle. The PBMCs originated from approximately 9.5 ml of fresh peripheral blood.

V is TRBV9 and J is TRBJ2-7, with unresolved D. What was sequenced was peripheral blood. This TCR was recovered from an adult man with Graves' ophthalmopathy. The CDR3 spells CASSPSEEQYF. DNA for the CDR3: TGTGCCAGCTCACCTTCCGAGGAGCAGTACTTC.